The 27 T cell receptor beta chains in this list originate from one sample, sequenced in a study of cytomegalovirus exposure and HLA in healthy donors. Use of 60 Vbeta and 13 Jbeta primers characterized the PCR. The method was immunoSEQ multiplex PCR; TCRdb's version includes in-frame clones alone and lacks a portion of them. This sample yields 100,000 to 150,000 clones, of which 81% are seen a single time; less than 0.75% belongs to the top ten. The sequenced sample consisted of PBMCs. The receptors here all came from a man younger than 35 in good health and CMV-seronegative.

The chain has TRBV27 and TRBJ1-5; the match to TRBD1 covers 9 bases. The CDR3 extends over 14 amino acids. Germline CDR1 reads MNHEY; CDR2 reads SMNVEV (reference sequence). J gave up 5 bases and V 8 bases, and 7 bases lay outside the gene matches. The CDR3 DNA follows: TGTGCCAGCGGGACAGGGACTGTTCATCAGCCCCAGCATTTT. It specifies CASGTGTVHQPQHF.

The chain's CDR3 is CASSTQGGEGGTDTQYF. CDR3 coding DNA: TGCGCCAGCAGCACACAAGGTGGGGAAGGGGGCACAGATACGCAGTATTTT. The chain joins TRBV5-1 to TRBJ2-3; weak D call: TRBD1 (5 bases). Germline CDR1 is SGHRS and CDR2 is YFSETQ. The CDR3 has 17 amino acids. V dropped 4 bases and J dropped 1 base, with 19 bases sitting between them. Filled out from reference TRBV5-1 and TRBJ2-3, the complete variable domain reads KAGVTQTPRYLIKTRGQQVTLSCSPISGHRSVSWYQQTPGQGLQFLFEYFSETQRNKGNFPGRFSGRQFSNSRSEMNVSTLELGDSALYLCASSTQGGEGGTDTQYFGPGTRLTVL.

The chain has TRBV6-1 and TRBJ1-5; 10 bases fit TRBD1. Looked up from germline, CDR1 is MNHNS and CDR2 is SASEGT. The CDR3 is 15 amino acids. V lost 4 bases to trimming and J lost 7 bases; unmatched junction nucleotides: 7. The CDR3 nucleotides are TGTGCCAGCAGTGGACAGGGGGCGCCGGGCCAGCCCCAGCATTTT. It yields the protein CASSGQGAPGQPQHF.

The V gene is TRBV5-1, the J gene TRBJ2-7; TRBD1 aligns across 9 bases. The CDR3 loop spans 15 amino acids. Germline V gene data show CDR1 as SGHRS and CDR2 as YFSETQ. V trimming: 4 bases; J trimming: 5 bases; junction bases outside the gene matches: 10. The CDR3 bases are TGCGCCAGCAGCCGACCCGGGACAGGGACCCACGAGCAGTACTTC. It specifies CASSRPGTGTHEQYF.

The rearrangement uses TRBV2 and TRBJ1-2; D might be TRBD1 (5 bases). The CDR3 extends over 14 amino acids. Trimming pared 4 bases from V and 8 bases from J, leaving 17 bases between. Germline V gene sequence: CDR1 SNHLY, CDR2 FYNNEI. CDR3 nucleotide sequence: TGTGCCAGCAGTGTGGGGCAGGGAAGTGTCGGCTACACCTTC. Residues: CASSVGQGSVGYTF.

J is TRBJ1-6 and V is TRBV18, with D unresolved. Trimming removed 4 bases from V and 11 bases from J, with 18 bases in between. Germline V lookup: CDR1 KGHSH, CDR2 LQKENI. The CDR3 spans 15 residues. As DNA, the CDR3 is TGTGCCAGCTCACGCCCGGTCGGTCAGGTTGCACCCCTCCACTTT. It specifies CASSRPVGQVAPLHF.

The chain couples TRBV5-1 to TRBJ1-2; a weak D match, TRBD1 (6 bases). The CDR3 has 16 residues. V gave up 4 bases and J gave up 1 base, with 17 bases separating them. From germline, CDR1 is SGHRS and CDR2 YFSETQ. CDR3 in DNA: TGCGCCAGCAGCGACAGACAGGTTAATCTTAACTATGGCTACACCTTC. Protein: CASSDRQVNLNYGYTF. Looking up the rest from reference TRBV5-1 and TRBJ1-2 gives the full variable domain: KAGVTQTPRYLIKTRGQQVTLSCSPISGHRSVSWYQQTPGQGLQFLFEYFSETQRNKGNFPGRFSGRQFSNSRSEMNVSTLELGDSALYLCASSDRQVNLNYGYTFGSGTRLTVV.

The CDR3 region has the DNA TGTGCCAGCAGCCATGGACAGGGAAAAGCATATTTT. The encoded protein is CASSHGQGKAYF. The rearrangement uses TRBV16 and TRBJ1-3; 8 nucleotides align to TRBD1. Germline lookup yields CDR1 KGHSY and CDR2 FQNENV. The ends lost 3 bases at V and 15 bases at J; junction bases unmatched: 7. The CDR3 runs to 12 residues.

The chain joins TRBV9 to TRBJ1-5; unclear D gene. V was cut by 2 bases and J by 3 bases, with 6 bases left in between. The CDR3 loop spans 13 amino acids. Germline assignment: CDR1 SGDLS and CDR2 YYNGEE. This CDR3 reads CASSVGPNQPQHF. In nucleotides, the CDR3 is TGTGCCAGCAGCGTCGGTCCCAATCAGCCCCAGCATTTT.

The V call is TRBV9, the J call TRBJ2-3; 9 bases fit TRBD1. The CDR3 length is 15 residues. Germline CDR1 and CDR2: SGDLS and YYNGEE. Unmatched junction bases numbered 6, after V lost 4 bases and J lost 3 bases. The chain's CDR3 is CASSINRGRTDTQYF. The CDR3 DNA is TGTGCCAGCAGCATAAACAGGGGGCGAACAGATACGCAGTATTTT.

The chain combines TRBV28 with TRBJ1-1, with TRBD1 matching over 8 bases. The CDR3 is made up of 17 amino acids. J lost 1 base, V lost 2 bases, and 9 bases had no gene match. Germline-derived CDR1 and CDR2 are MDHEN and SYDVKM. The CDR3 nucleotides read TGTGCCAGCAGTTTAATTGCAGGGGGCTTTTGGAACACTGAAGCTTTCTTT. It yields the protein CASSLIAGGFWNTEAFF. Combining the CDR3 with reference TRBV28 and TRBJ1-1 gives the whole variable domain DVKVTQSSRYLVKRTGEKVFLECVQDMDHENMFWYRQDPGLGLRLIYFSYDVKMKEKGDIPEGYSVSREKKERFSLILESASTNQTSMYLCASSLIAGGFWNTEAFFGQGTRLTVV.

This chain uses TRBV29-1 with TRBJ2-2; TRBD1 is a possible D gene (5 bases). Trimming shortened V by 6 bases and J by 5 bases, and 19 bases separated the two germline ends. The CDR3 spans 15 residues. Germline loops: CDR1 SQVTM, CDR2 ANQGSEA. This CDR3 is CSVRMIQATTGELFF. CDR3 in DNA: TGCAGCGTCCGAATGATACAGGCAACAACCGGGGAGCTGTTTTTT.

The V and J genes are TRBV11-1 and TRBJ2-5, with 15 bases matching TRBD2. The ends lost 8 bases at V and 1 base at J; junction bases unmatched: 11. Germline lookup yields CDR1 SGHAT and CDR2 FQDESV (reference sequence). This CDR3 contains 18 residues. The DNA for the CDR3 is TGTGCCAGCTCCCGGGGACTAGCGGGGGGCCGACTCCAAGAGACCCAGTACTTC. This sequence encodes CASSRGLAGGRLQETQYF.

The rearrangement uses TRBV6-5 and TRBJ2-1; a possible D gene is TRBD1 (5 bases). Germline V gene sequence: CDR1 MNHEY, CDR2 SVGAGI. This CDR3 is built from 14 residues. V was clipped by 5 bases and J by 15 bases, with 23 bases between them. In nucleotides, the CDR3 is TGTGCCAGCAGTCGAGTTTTGGCAGGGCCGGTTTGGTTCTTC. Protein sequence: CASSRVLAGPVWFF.

The genes are TRBV28 and TRBJ2-4; possibly TRBD2 for D (6 bases). The CDR3 sequence is 19 residues long. CDR1 and CDR2 (germline): MDHEN, SYDVKM. V was clipped by 4 bases and J by 0 bases, with 22 bases between them. DNA for the CDR3: TGTGCCAGCAGTTCCATGTTCGGGGGAGGAGGAATAGCCAAAAACATTCAGTACTTC. Translation: CASSSMFGGGGIAKNIQYF.

This chain joins TRBV7-9 and TRBJ2-7; possible D gene TRBD1, 6 bases. This CDR3 region has 15 residues. Trimming stripped 5 bases from V and 2 bases from J, with 16 bases between. Looked up from germline, CDR1 is SEHNR and CDR2 is FQNEAQ (reference sequence). Here the CDR3 DNA reads TGTGCCAGCAGCGGACGAAGGGACACGGCCTACGAGCAGTACTTC. Amino acids: CASSGRRDTAYEQYF.

This chain links TRBV23-1 with TRBJ1-1; D is perhaps TRBD1 (6 bases). TRBV23-1 is reported as an ORF; its role is uncertain. The CDR3 extends over 12 amino acids. Trimming took 0 bases from V and 8 from J, leaving 7 bases between them. DNA of the CDR3: TGCGCCAGCAGTCAATCGGACAGAGAAGCTTTCTTT. This codes for CASSQSDREAFF.

The rearrangement links TRBV27 to TRBJ1-5; 7 nucleotides agree with TRBD1. CDR1 and CDR2 (germline): MNHEY, SMNVEV (reference sequence). J was trimmed by 2 bases and V by 3 bases; bases with no gene match: 1. The CDR3 covers 14 residues. The CDR3 protein is CASSFGQGNQPQHF. CDR3 coding DNA: TGTGCCAGCAGTTTTGGACAGGGCAATCAGCCCCAGCATTTT.

Worth noting for this clone: This specimen includes other DNA sequences encoding the same CDR3. The chain couples TRBV6-5 to TRBJ2-1; perhaps TRBD2 as D (6 bases). V was pared by 6 bases and J by 4 bases, with 10 bases between. In germline, CDR1 is MNHEY, CDR2 SVGAGI. This CDR3 contains 13 residues. CDR3 in amino acids: CASSPGSYNEQFF. DNA of the CDR3: TGTGCCAGCAGCCCCGGGAGTTACAATGAGCAGTTCTTC.

This chain joins TRBV13 and TRBJ2-3; TRBD2 might be the D (6 bases). There are 15 residues in the CDR3. V was clipped by 2 bases and J by 1 base, with 10 bases between them. The germline CDR1 and CDR2 sequences are PRHDT and FYEKMQ (reference sequence). The CDR3 region is CASSLLASRTDTQYF. CDR3 DNA sequence: TGTGCCAGCAGCTTACTAGCGAGTCGCACAGATACGCAGTATTTT.

This clone was observed a handful of times. The chain carries TRBV6-5 and TRBJ2-7; maybe TRBD1 (5 bases). V was cut by 3 bases and J by 3 bases, with 12 bases left in between. The CDR3 contains 14 residues. Germline V lookup: CDR1 MNHEY, CDR2 SVGAGI. As DNA, the CDR3 is TGTGCCAGCAGTTATTGCAGGGCCCACTACGAGCAGTACTTC. Its protein is CASSYCRAHYEQYF.

The V call is TRBV15, the J call TRBJ1-2; no firm D call. The length of the CDR3 is 13 residues. CDR1 and CDR2 (germline): LNHNV, YYDKDF (reference sequence). Trimming removed 3 bases at V and 1 base at J, with 6 bases between. The CDR3 DNA follows: TGTGCCACCAGCAGCCCCGGTAACTATGGCTACACCTTC. Amino acid sequence: CATSSPGNYGYTF. The whole variable domain, filled in from reference TRBV15 and TRBJ1-2, reads DAMVIQNPRYQVTQFGKPVTLSCSQTLNHNVMYWYQQKSSQAPKLLFHYYDKDFNNEADTPDNFQSRRPNTSFCFLDIRSPGLGDTAMYLCATSSPGNYGYTFGSGTRLTVV.

This sequence joins TRBV4-2 and TRBJ1-5; perhaps TRBD1 as D (6 bases). Germline V gives CDR1 LGHNA, CDR2 YNFKEQ. V was pared by 0 bases and J by 4 bases, with 16 bases between. This CDR3 has 17 amino acids. This CDR3 is CASSQEIVGQGNQPQHF. Written as DNA, the CDR3 is TGTGCCAGCAGCCAAGAAATAGTGGGGCAGGGGAATCAGCCCCAGCATTTT.

This clone was found a few times. J is TRBJ1-1 and V is TRBV9; 7 bases map to TRBD1. V gave up 4 bases and J gave up 6 bases; unmatched junction bases: 12. Germline CDR1 is SGDLS and CDR2 is YYNGEE. The CDR3 spans 15 residues. The CDR3 coding sequence is TGTGCCAGCAGCCCGGGACAGAGGAACCCGTCTGAAGCTTTCTTT. This sequence encodes CASSPGQRNPSEAFF. Based on the CDR3 plus reference TRBV9 and TRBJ1-1, the full variable domain is DSGVTQTPKHLITATGQRVTLRCSPRSGDLSVYWYQQSLDQGLQFLIQYYNGEERAKGNILERFSAQQFPDLHSELNLSSLELGDSALYFCASSPGQRNPSEAFFGQGTRLTVV.

The gene calls are TRBV25-1 and TRBJ2-7, with D possibly being TRBD2 (6 bases). The CDR3 extends over 14 amino acids. Trimming shortened V by 7 bases and J by 4 bases, and 17 bases separated the two germline ends. CDR1 and CDR2 (germline): MGHDK, SYGVNS. CDR3 DNA: TGTGCCAGCACACGGGACTTAGGGGTTTACGAGCAGTACTTC. This encodes CASTRDLGVYEQYF.

The chain couples TRBV15 to TRBJ1-5, with unresolved D. There are 15 residues in the CDR3. CDR1 and CDR2 (germline): LNHNV, YYDKDF (reference sequence). Between the trimmed V and J ends, which lost 0 bases and 6 bases, there was a span of 12 bases. This CDR3 reads CATSRDRPLSQPQHF. As DNA, the CDR3 is TGTGCCACCAGCAGAGATCGTCCGTTGTCTCAGCCCCAGCATTTT.

The chain has TRBV6-5 and TRBJ1-6, with 8 bases lining up with TRBD1. V gave up 6 bases and J gave up 9 bases; unmatched junction bases: 10. The germline V gene encodes CDR1 MNHEY and CDR2 SVGAGI. The CDR3 sequence is 15 residues long. The CDR3 is CASSNRQGLTSPLHF. The DNA for the CDR3 is TGTGCCAGCAGCAATAGACAGGGGTTGACTTCACCCCTCCACTTT.